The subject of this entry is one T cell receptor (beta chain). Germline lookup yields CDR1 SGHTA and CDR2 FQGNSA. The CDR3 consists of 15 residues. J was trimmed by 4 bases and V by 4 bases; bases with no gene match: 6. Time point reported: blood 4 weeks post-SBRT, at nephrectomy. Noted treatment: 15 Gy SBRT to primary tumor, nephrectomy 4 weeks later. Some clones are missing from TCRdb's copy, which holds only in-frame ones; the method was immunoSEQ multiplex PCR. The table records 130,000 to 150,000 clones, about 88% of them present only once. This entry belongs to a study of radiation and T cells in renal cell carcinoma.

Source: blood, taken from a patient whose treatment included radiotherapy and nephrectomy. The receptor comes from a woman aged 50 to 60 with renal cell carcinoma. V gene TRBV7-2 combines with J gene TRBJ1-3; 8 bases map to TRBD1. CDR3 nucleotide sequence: TGTGCCAGCAGCTCCGGGACAGGAAAAGGAAACACCATATATTTT. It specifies CASSSGTGKGNTIYF.